What follows describes a single T cell receptor beta chain. Its antigen is still unknown. This entry belongs to a study of vaccination and CD4 T cells after COVID-19. Treatment of the sample: roughly 10-day PBMC culture with coronavirus spike peptide pools or control peptides (ViraFEST assay). CDR3 length: 13 amino acids. The V segment lost 6 bases and the J segment 2 bases; nucleotides outside the gene matches: 2. Germline V gene sequence: CDR1 MNHEY, CDR2 SMNVEV (reference sequence). The Oncomine TCR Beta short-read assay was applied to DNA of cultured CD4+ T cells. The authors extracted genomic DNA from cultured CD4+ T cells. Via MiXCR, TCRdb re-called the PCR reads, giving one row per CDR3 protein. The table has fewer than 20,000 distinct CDR3 sequences, approximately 57% seen once.

Sequencing used CD4+ T cells from blood, cultured in vitro, obtained before SARS-CoV-2 vaccination. The chain links TRBV27 to TRBJ2-5; 8 bases map to TRBD2. This TCR derives from a human donor who had recovered from COVID-19. CDR3 sequence: CASRTSAQETQYF. The CDR3 DNA reads as TGTGCCAGCAGGACTAGCGCTCAAGAGACCCAGTACTTC.